Below, 5 T cell receptor beta chains from the same sample are listed, as sequenced in a study of tissue T cells after allogeneic stem cell transplantation. Assay used: immunoSEQ multiplex PCR; TCRdb lists only in-frame clones, some missing. The table has about 7,900 clones, 40% to 55% seen once; the top ten hold 8% to 9.5%. Indicated time point: mouse harvest day 7 after allogeneic transplant. Mouse grafts combined 10^7 T-cell-depleted bone marrow cells with 10^6 splenic CD5+ T cells. The specimen was gut tissue. These receptors came from a female BALB/c mouse given C57BL/6 T cells with graft-versus-host disease after an allogeneic hematopoietic cell transplant.

Worth noting for this clone: The listed genes are named as in mouse. The CDR3 goes on 1 residue after the read ends, and that part is filled in from the germline J gene. This chain uses TRBV24 with TRBJ2-7; D may be TRBD1 or TRBD2 (6 bases each). The CDR3 has 13 residues. The V end was cut by 2 bases, the J end by 3 bases, with 8 bases between. Germline V gives CDR1 KGHTA, CDR2 FRNEEI. Partial CDR3 DNA: TGTGCCAGCAGTCTGGGGGGCCTCTATGAACAGTAC. It specifies CASSLGGLYEQY. The full CDR3 sequence reads CASSLGGLYEQYF.

Turning to this clone: Here the gene names and germline are mouse. From the germline J gene comes the end of the CDR3, since the read stops 1 residue before it. The rearrangement links TRBV3 to TRBJ2-4, with D perhaps assigned TRBD1 or TRBD2 (5 bases each). Germline V gene sequence: CDR1 SNHLY, CDR2 FYNGKV (reference sequence). This CDR3 region has 13 residues. V lost 5 bases and J 3 bases, leaving 9 bases between the germline ends. CDR3 sequence reads: CASSPRGQNTLYF. CDR3 DNA (partial): TGTGCCAGCAGCCCTCGGGGGCAAAACACCTTGTAC. The full variable domain, rest sourced from reference TRBV3 and TRBJ2-4, is GPKVLQIPSHQIIDMGQMVTLNCDPVSNHLYFYWYKQILGQQMEFLVNFYNGKVMEKSKLFKDQFSVERPDGSYFTLKIQPTALEDSAVYFCASSPRGQNTLYFGAGTRLSVL.

Details on this clone: Genes and germline are mouse. Read sequence stops 1 residue before the CDR3 end, and the germline J gene provides the missing end. J is TRBJ2-1 and V is TRBV5; 11 nucleotides agree with TRBD2. Germline V gene data show CDR1 as LGHNA and CDR2 as YNLKQL (reference sequence). This CDR3 is 16 amino acids long. Trimming took 3 bases from V and 3 from J; bases not matched to a gene: 4. CDR3 sequence reads: CASSHPDWGGYAEQFF. The CDR3 bases that were read are TGTGCCAGCAGCCATCCAGACTGGGGGGGCTATGCTGAGCAGTTC.

About this clone: Germline and genes here are mouse. The read finishes 1 residue shy of the CDR3 end, and the germline J gene is used to complete it. The chain carries TRBV26 and TRBJ2-5; D is unclear. There are 13 residues in the CDR3. Trimming left V 0 bases short and J 4 bases short, with 5 bases between. Germline V gene sequence: CDR1 KGHPV, CDR2 FQNQEV (reference sequence). This CDR3 reads CASSLSGKDTQYF. The part of the CDR3 DNA that was read is TGTGCCAGCAGTCTGTCTGGAAAAGACACCCAGTAC.

In its sample, this clone is medium-sized. Each gene name is a mouse one. With the read ending 1 residue before the CDR3 end, the germline J gene is used to fill in that end. J is TRBJ2-3 and V is TRBV26; D unclear. The germline V gene encodes CDR1 KGHPV and CDR2 FQNQEV (reference sequence). The CDR3 loop spans 13 amino acids. V was pared by 2 bases and J by 0 bases, with 3 bases between. CDR3 bases read: TGTGCCAGCAGTCTGAATAGTGCAGAAACGCTGTAT. It codes for CASSLNSAETLY. In full, the CDR3 reads CASSLNSAETLYF.